A single sample is the source of the 8 T cell receptor beta chains below, sequenced in a study of blood T cell repertoires in COVID-19. The assay was immunoSEQ multiplex PCR, and TCRdb's table has in-frame clones only and misses some. There are approximately 670,000 clones in the sample; 75% to 90% occur only once, and roughly 0.26% lies in the top ten. Sequenced: peripheral blood. The receptors here all came from a woman aged 18-29 years with acute or convalescent COVID-19.

The V gene is TRBV19, the J gene TRBJ1-2; D is perhaps TRBD1 (5 bases). V was shortened by 5 bases and J by 8 bases, with 18 bases between the two germline ends. The CDR3 totals 14 residues. The germline gives CDR1 LNHDA, CDR2 SQIVND (reference sequence). CDR3 nucleotides: TGTGCCAGTAGTCCTCACGACGGGGGATGGGGCTACACCTTC. This gives the protein CASSPHDGGWGYTF.

This clone was observed a handful of times. The chain is built from TRBV30 and TRBJ1-4; 9 bases fit TRBD1. V was pared by 7 bases and J by 7 bases, with 4 bases of the junction left unmatched. Germline V CDR1 and CDR2: GTSNPN, SVGIG (reference sequence). This CDR3 is built from 12 residues. CDR3 residues: CALDRGPEKLFF. DNA of the CDR3: TGTGCCTTGGACAGGGGACCTGAAAAACTGTTTTTT.

This rearrangement joins TRBV9 to TRBJ1-1; tentatively, D is TRBD1 (5 bases). Germline assignment: CDR1 SGDLS and CDR2 YYNGEE. CDR3 size: 16 residues. The V gene lost 0 bases and the J gene lost 6 bases, with 18 bases spanning the gap. DNA of the CDR3: TGTGCCAGCAGCGTAGCGCAAAACAGGTCCTCCCCTGAAGCTTTCTTT. It specifies CASSVAQNRSSPEAFF.

This clone was seen more than once but under ten times. The chain uses TRBV12-3 or TRBV12-4 and TRBJ1-1; D is unresolved. Trimming removed 7 bases at V and 12 bases at J, with 21 bases between. The CDR3 runs to 13 residues. This chain's CDR3 is CASTFPGYRVTFF. The CDR3 DNA reads TGTGCCAGCACCTTCCCGGGATACAGAGTAACTTTCTTT.

The rearrangement links TRBV2 to TRBJ1-5; 10 nucleotides align to TRBD1. The CDR3 is 15 residues long. The V gene end was trimmed by 7 bases and the J gene end by 1 base; junction bases not matched to a gene: 4. Germline loops: CDR1 SNHLY, CDR2 FYNNEI. CDR3 loop: CASKGGQGSNQPQHF. The CDR3 region has the DNA TGTGCCAGCAAGGGGGGACAGGGGAGCAATCAGCCCCAGCATTTT.

The chain joins TRBV5-6 to TRBJ2-1; 11 bases line up with TRBD2. This CDR3 has 15 amino acids. V lost 4 bases, J lost 7 bases, and 7 bases stayed unmatched. CDR1 and CDR2 from the germline V gene are SGHDT and YYEEEE. The CDR3 region has the DNA TGTGCCAGCAGCAGGCCCGGGACTAGCGGAAATGAGCAGTTCTTC. Its protein product is CASSRPGTSGNEQFF.

The chain carries TRBV7-2 and TRBJ2-3; 9 nucleotides line up with TRBD2. The CDR3 totals 16 residues. V dropped 1 base and J dropped 3; count of bases not matched to a gene: 5. Looked up from germline, CDR1 is SGHTA and CDR2 is FQGNSA. The CDR3: CASSLVSGGTTDTQYF. CDR3 in DNA: TGTGCCAGCAGCTTAGTGAGCGGGGGGACAACAGATACGCAGTATTTT.

This chain joins TRBV5-8 and TRBJ2-7; D perhaps matches TRBD2 (6 bases). CDR3 size: 13 residues. The ends were cut back, 4 bases at V and 3 bases at J, with 11 bases in the middle. Germline V CDR1 and CDR2: SGHTS, YDEGEE. The DNA for the CDR3 is TGTGCCAGCAGCCGCGGGGAACTCTACGAGCAGTACTTC. Its translation is CASSRGELYEQYF.